Following are 25 T cell receptor beta chains from one sample sequenced in a study of post-analysis software for immune sequencing data. Each TCR beta cDNA library carried unique molecular identifiers. From the PCR reads, TCRdb called clonotypes with MiXCR, one entry per CDR3 protein. The sample has around 710,000 distinct CDR3 sequences, just over 45% seen once. These receptors are not linked to any known antigen. The study, taken as a whole, reports: Five or six TRBV segments were more frequent in patients than controls; TRBV5-6, TRBV5-1 and TRBV20-1 belonged to this group.

The specimen sequenced was blood. The source of these receptors is a girl aged 10-17 years with multiple sclerosis.

The CDR3 region is CASSRRGVEDTQYF. CDR3 sequence (DNA): TGTGCCAGCAGTCGCCGAGGGGTAGAAGATACGCAGTATTTT. The J gene is TRBJ2-3, the V gene TRBV6-5, with D perhaps being TRBD1 or TRBD2 (5 bases each). V lost 5 bases and J 5 bases, leaving 14 bases between the germline ends. This CDR3 spans 14 amino acids. Germline V gene sequence: CDR1 MNHEY, CDR2 SVGAGI.

Here the CDR3 reads CASSSRDRGSRGKLFF. The CDR3 DNA reads TGTGCCAGCAGTTCCCGGGACAGGGGAAGTCGCGGAAAACTGTTTTTT. The chain carries TRBV27 and TRBJ1-4; 10 bases agree with TRBD1. Trimming at V came to 4 bases and at J to 10 bases, leaving 12 bases not matched to a gene. Per the germline V gene, CDR1 is MNHEY and CDR2 is SMNVEV (reference sequence). The length of the CDR3 is 16 residues.

The rearrangement uses TRBV12-3 or TRBV12-4 and TRBJ2-7; TRBD2 matches at 13 bases. The CDR3 is made up of 16 amino acids. V lost 4 bases, J lost 4 bases, and 7 bases stayed unmatched. The CDR3 loop reads CASSSRTSGSVYEQYF. In DNA form, the CDR3 reads TGTGCCAGCAGTTCCCGGACTAGCGGGAGTGTATACGAGCAGTACTTC.

This clonotype showed up just a few times. The chain uses TRBV29-1 and TRBJ2-1; 9 bases are shared with TRBD1. Trimming cost V 6 bases and J 0 bases; bases outside gene matches: 12. Germline V gene sequence: CDR1 SQVTM, CDR2 ANQGSEA. The CDR3 runs 17 residues. CDR3 DNA sequence: TGCAGCGTCCCGGGACAGGGCCTGATCAGCTCCTACAATGAGCAGTTCTTC. Its translation is CSVPGQGLISSYNEQFF.

The V call is TRBV29-1, the J call TRBJ2-2, with 9 nucleotides matching TRBD2. Germline CDR1 and CDR2: SQVTM and ANQGSEA. This CDR3 is built from 14 residues. V dropped 7 bases and J dropped 4; count of bases not matched to a gene: 7. CDR3 region: CSAREGGSTGELFF. CDR3 sequence (DNA): TGCAGCGCGCGGGAGGGCGGGAGCACCGGGGAGCTGTTTTTT.

Here the CDR3 DNA reads TGCGCCAGCAGCCCGGGACGTCACTATGGCTACACCTTC. Residues: CASSPGRHYGYTF. The chain has TRBV5-1 and TRBJ1-2; possible D gene TRBD1, 5 bases. In germline, CDR1 is SGHRS, CDR2 YFSETQ. The V gene lost 4 bases and the J gene lost 3 bases, with 10 bases spanning the gap. This CDR3 is built from 13 residues.

The table lists this clonotype with a few counts. A read error is possible here, since a much larger clone lies one base away. The J gene is TRBJ2-6, the V gene TRBV15, with D unclear. CDR1 LNHNV and CDR2 YYDKDF come from the germline V gene (reference sequence). The CDR3 consists of 16 residues. CDR3 sequence reads: CATSRPLNSGTNVLTF. The CDR3 DNA reads TGTGCCACCAGCAGACCTCTAAACTCTGGGACCAACGTCCTGACTTTC.

This sequence joins TRBV6-2 or TRBV6-3 and TRBJ1-2, with D tentatively TRBD1 (6 bases). Trimming shortened V by 10 bases and J by 2 bases, and 17 bases separated the two germline ends. Germline CDR1 MNHEY, CDR2 SVGEGT. This CDR3 spans 14 amino acids. The CDR3 loop is CATEDSRLNYGYTF. CDR3 in DNA: TGTGCCACCGAGGACAGCCGCCTAAACTATGGCTACACCTTC.

This clonotype was seen just once. The CDR3: CASSPLDNGAYGYTF. CDR3 nucleotide sequence: TGTGCCAGCTCACCACTCGACAACGGGGCCTATGGCTACACCTTC. The chain has TRBV18 and TRBJ1-2, with D possibly matching TRBD1 (5 bases). The germline V and J ends were trimmed by 1 base and 4 bases, with 13 bases remaining between them. This CDR3 has 15 amino acids. Germline V CDR1 and CDR2: KGHSH, LQKENI.

This clonotype was picked up a small number of times. The rearrangement uses TRBV16 and TRBJ2-1; D call uncertain. The ends were cut back, 0 bases at V and 9 bases at J, with 6 bases in the middle. This CDR3 region has 12 residues. Germline CDR1 reads KGHSY; CDR2 reads FQNENV. In DNA form, the CDR3 reads TGTGCCAGCAGCCAATCTTCCGCTGAGCAGTTCTTC. It yields the protein CASSQSSAEQFF.

The V gene is TRBV29-1, the J gene TRBJ2-7, with a tentative D call TRBD1 (6 bases). Germline-derived CDR1 and CDR2 are SQVTM and ANQGSEA. The V end was cut by 1 base, the J end by 3 bases, with 19 bases between. The CDR3 has 16 amino acids. CDR3 sequence: CSVEVPTGFLNYEQYF. The CDR3 coding sequence is TGCAGCGTTGAAGTTCCAACAGGGTTCCTAAACTACGAGCAGTACTTC.

The chain couples TRBV21-1 to TRBJ1-4; the table gives TRBD1 as D, unverified against the DNA. TRBV21-1 is termed a pseudogene. This CDR3 spans 14 amino acids. The CDR3 DNA reads TGTGCCAGCAATGAGAGGGGAACTAATGAAAAACTGTTTTTT. Amino acids: CASNERGTNEKLFF.

The chain carries TRBV20-1 and TRBJ2-3, with a weak D call TRBD1 (5 bases). This CDR3 has 14 residues. Germline loops: CDR1 DFQATT, CDR2 SNEGSKA (reference sequence). Trimming shortened V by 0 bases and J by 0 bases, and 7 bases separated the two germline ends. CDR3 residues: CSARDRASTDTQYF. The CDR3 bases are TGCAGTGCTAGAGACAGGGCTAGCACAGATACGCAGTATTTT.

The chain joins TRBV6-1 to TRBJ2-1; perhaps TRBD1 as D (5 bases). Germline CDR1 and CDR2: MNHNS and SASEGT. The germline V and J ends were trimmed by 0 bases and 3 bases, with 18 bases remaining between them. The CDR3 covers 18 residues. The CDR3 nucleotides are TGTGCCAGCAGTGAAGCGGGGTCCCTCGCCAGGGTCTACAATGAGCAGTTCTTC. Translation gives CASSEAGSLARVYNEQFF.

V and J are TRBV19 and TRBJ2-3; 8 nucleotides align to TRBD2. From germline, CDR1 is LNHDA and CDR2 SQIVND (reference sequence). This CDR3 comprises 17 residues. Trimming cost V 2 bases and J 0 bases; bases outside gene matches: 7. CDR3 region: CASSIIGRGPSTDTQYF. The CDR3 region has the DNA TGTGCCAGTAGTATAATCGGGAGGGGTCCAAGCACAGATACGCAGTATTTT. Full variable domain (missing parts from reference TRBV19 and TRBJ2-3): DGGITQSPKYLFRKEGQNVTLSCEQNLNHDAMYWYRQDPGQGLRLIYYSQIVNDFQKGDIAEGYSVSREKKESFPLTVTSAQKNPTAFYLCASSIIGRGPSTDTQYFGPGTRLTVL.

This chain uses TRBV11-2 with TRBJ2-3; D not resolved. V dropped 2 bases and J dropped 0 bases, with 9 bases sitting between them. Germline CDR1 and CDR2: SGHAT and FQNNGV. This CDR3 is 15 amino acids long. CDR3: CASSLNPLSTDTQYF. The CDR3 nucleotides read TGTGCCAGCAGCTTAAACCCGCTTAGCACAGATACGCAGTATTTT.

CDR3 sequence: CASSPGAAYNYGYTF. In nucleotides, the CDR3 is TGTGCCAGCAGTCCTGGCGCGGCTTACAATTATGGCTACACCTTC. The V gene is TRBV12-3 or TRBV12-4, the J gene TRBJ1-2; D is ambiguous. This CDR3 has 15 residues. Deletions cut 5 bases from V and 5 bases from J, with 18 bases between.

The V and J genes are TRBV20-1 and TRBJ2-7; 7 bases fit TRBD1. The CDR3 totals 15 residues. Germline values: CDR1 DFQATT, CDR2 SNEGSKA (reference sequence). With V trimmed by 2 bases and J by 4 bases, 11 bases remained unmatched. The CDR3 nucleotides read TGCAGTGCTAGAAAACAGGGGCTTCCGGGATACGAGCAGTACTTC. It translates to CSARKQGLPGYEQYF.

The chain links TRBV11-3 to TRBJ2-1; TRBD2 aligns across 8 bases. The junction had 6 bases not matched to a gene; V was cut back by 5 bases and J by 6 bases. The V gene's germline CDR1 is SGHNT and CDR2 YENEEA. The CDR3 is 14 residues long. CDR3 DNA sequence: TGTGCCAGCAGCGCCCCGGGACTAGGCAATGAGCAGTTCTTC. This gives the protein CASSAPGLGNEQFF.

This sequence joins TRBV5-1 and TRBJ2-1, with 7 bases aligning to TRBD2. The germline V gene has CDR1 SGHRS and CDR2 YFSETQ. CDR3 length equals 15 residues. V lost 5 bases, J lost 9 bases, and 14 bases stayed unmatched. CDR3 sequence reads: CASSVLAGDRSEQFF. For the CDR3, the DNA is TGCGCCAGCAGTGTATTGGCGGGAGACCGCAGTGAGCAGTTCTTC.

The chain joins TRBV4-3 to TRBJ1-2, with D uncertain. V shed 0 bases and J shed 0 bases, with 14 bases lying between them. This CDR3 spans 17 amino acids. Germline V gene lookup returns CDR1 LGHNA and CDR2 YSLEER. CDR3 nucleotides: TGCGCCAGCAGCCAAGAATCGGGAAGGAATCCTAACTATGGCTACACCTTC. It codes for CASSQESGRNPNYGYTF.

There are a few counts of this clonotype. This rearrangement joins TRBV5-1 to TRBJ2-2; D is ambiguous. V lost 0 bases, J lost 5 bases, and 11 bases lay in between. CDR3 length: 15 residues. CDR1 SGHRS and CDR2 YFSETQ come from the germline V gene. CDR3: CASSLGPRRTGELFF. CDR3 nucleotides: TGCGCCAGCAGCTTGGGACCACGTAGGACCGGGGAGCTGTTTTTT. Together with reference TRBV5-1 and TRBJ2-2, the CDR3 gives the full variable domain: KAGVTQTPRYLIKTRGQQVTLSCSPISGHRSVSWYQQTPGQGLQFLFEYFSETQRNKGNFPGRFSGRQFSNSRSEMNVSTLELGDSALYLCASSLGPRRTGELFFGEGSRLTVL.

This clonotype has a handful of counts. V and J are TRBV7-9 and TRBJ1-4; 7 nucleotides align to TRBD1. The germline gives CDR1 SEHNR, CDR2 FQNEAQ (reference sequence). After removal of 1 base from V and 8 bases from J, the junction contained 7 bases not matched to a gene. The CDR3 runs 15 residues. The CDR3 DNA reads as TGTGCCAGCAGCTTAGGAGGGGGCGCGGAGGAAAAACTGTTTTTT. This codes for CASSLGGGAEEKLFF.

Turning to this clonotype: At one of its ends the junction is not consistent with the germline gene, which may arise from a read error. CDR3 loop: CASSLSGLADDEQFF. Here the CDR3 DNA reads TGTGCTAGCAGCTTGTCGGGACTAGCGGACGATGAGCAGTTCTTC. V usage is TRBV7-7 and J usage is TRBJ2-1; 11 nucleotides align to TRBD2. Per germline, CDR1 SSHAT and CDR2 FNYEAQ (reference sequence). CDR3 length equals 15 residues. The entire variable domain, with the rest obtained from reference TRBV7-7 and TRBJ2-1, is as follows: GAGVSQSPRYKVTKRGQDVTLRCDPISSHATLYWYQQALGQGPEFLTYFNYEAQPDKSGLPSDRFSAERPEGSISTLTIQRTEQRDSAMYRCASSLSGLADDEQFFGPGTRLTVL.

This chain connects TRBV19 to TRBJ1-6, with D unclear. Germline loops: CDR1 LNHDA, CDR2 SQIVND (reference sequence). The ends were cut back, 5 bases at V and 7 bases at J, with 12 bases in the middle. The CDR3 length is 14 residues. The CDR3 protein is CASSPRMDNSPLHF. The CDR3 DNA reads TGTGCCAGTAGTCCCAGAATGGACAATTCACCCCTCCACTTT.